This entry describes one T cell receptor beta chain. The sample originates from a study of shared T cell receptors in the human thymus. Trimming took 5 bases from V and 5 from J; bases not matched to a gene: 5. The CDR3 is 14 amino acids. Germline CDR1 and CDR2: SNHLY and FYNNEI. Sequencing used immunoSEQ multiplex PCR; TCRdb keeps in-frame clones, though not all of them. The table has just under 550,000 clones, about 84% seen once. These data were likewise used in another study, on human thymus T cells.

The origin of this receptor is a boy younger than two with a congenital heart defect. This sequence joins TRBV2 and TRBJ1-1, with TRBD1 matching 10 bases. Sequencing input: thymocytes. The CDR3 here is CASSWGQGSTEAFF. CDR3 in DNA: TGTGCCAGCAGTTGGGGACAGGGGAGTACTGAAGCTTTCTTT. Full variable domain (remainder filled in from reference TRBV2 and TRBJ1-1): EPEVTQTPSHQVTQMGQEVILRCVPISNHLYFYWYRQILGQKVEFLVSFYNNEISEKSEIFDDQFSVERPDGSNFTLKIRSTKLEDSAMYFCASSWGQGSTEAFFGQGTRLTVV.